This entry is about one T cell receptor (beta chain). Per the original methods: Nucleated cell number was recorded as an estimate derived from reference gene primer amplification. Assay: immunoSEQ multiplex PCR; the TCRdb copy retains only in-frame clones and omits some. V, J and clone size were drawn from that table, and D and trimming were deduced from the DNA. Of approximately 68,000 clones listed, more than 75% were seen once; the top ten hold roughly 7%. This sample is part of a study of blood T cell repertoires in COVID-19. In the study overall: Sites in the United States, Italy and Spain provided acute and convalescent COVID-19 samples. The cDNA or gDNA used as material had been derived from T cells, B-cell-depleted T cells, or PBMCs.

The receptor was derived from a man in his forties or fifties with active COVID-19. The material sequenced was peripheral blood.

This CDR3 reads CASSLGGISNQPQHF. The CDR3 DNA follows: TGTGCCAGCAGTTTAGGGGGGATTAGCAATCAGCCCCAGCATTTT. J is TRBJ1-5 and V is TRBV27; D possibly corresponds to TRBD1 (5 bases). The germline V gene encodes CDR1 MNHEY and CDR2 SMNVEV (reference sequence). Trimming pared 2 bases from V and 0 bases from J, leaving 8 bases between. The CDR3 has 15 residues.